This TCR beta chain was recovered during a study of shared clonotypes between healthy human individuals. The V gene's germline CDR1 is SNHLY and CDR2 FYNNEI. V was shortened by 7 bases and J by 5 bases, with 12 bases between the two germline ends. The CDR3 is 13 residues long. Sequenced by immunoSEQ multiplex PCR; TCRdb stores in-frame clones only, minus some. The sample lists some 2.3 million clones, about 92% occurring once. This receptor was taken from a man younger than 35 in good health. Some clones in this sample may be carry-over from other donors' samples. The J gene is TRBJ2-1, the V gene TRBV2; D unclear. Specimen: naive CD4+ T cells from PBMCs. Subset here: CD45RA+ positively selected. In nucleotides, the CDR3 is TGTGCCAGCATTAGTGATATTAACAATGAGCAGTTCTTC. It specifies CASISDINNEQFF.